One and the same sample provided the 30 T cell receptor beta chains below, sequenced in a study of T-cell memory formation after mild COVID-19. TCRdb processed the 5' RACE reads anew with MiXCR; each CDR3 protein has one entry. The data show under 300,000 distinct CDR3 sequences, under 8.5% seen once. Sequencing input: PBMCs or a T cell subset sorted from them (not recorded which). These receptors were taken from a man aged 18 to 29 who had mild COVID-19 (a few samples of this study predate the infection). Cell type and time point are not known.

The chain uses TRBV20-1 and TRBJ2-3; 9 bases are shared with TRBD2. The germline CDR1 and CDR2 sequences are DFQATT and SNEGSKA (reference sequence). The J segment lost 6 bases and the V segment lost 2 bases, leaving 6 bases of the junction unmatched. This CDR3 has 14 residues. The CDR3 coding sequence is TGCAGTGCTAGAAATAGCGGGGGTATGGATACGCAGTATTTT. Amino acids: CSARNSGGMDTQYF.

This clonotype occurred a few times. V gene TRBV7-9 combines with J gene TRBJ2-5; 8 bases are shared with TRBD2. CDR1 and CDR2 (germline): SEHNR, FQNEAQ (reference sequence). The CDR3 length is 17 residues. The V and J ends lost 0 bases and 2 bases, in that order; junction bases with no gene match: 8. CDR3 DNA sequence: TGTGCCAGCAGCTTAGCGCCGAGCGGGGGATTTCAAGAGACCCAGTACTTC. Amino acid sequence: CASSLAPSGGFQETQYF.

This clonotype was seen a few times. The chain couples TRBV5-5 to TRBJ1-2; D possibly corresponds to TRBD1 (6 bases). Germline CDR1 and CDR2: SGHKS and YYEKEE (reference sequence). The V end lost 4 bases, the J end lost 7 bases, and 20 bases lay between the germline ends. The CDR3 sequence is 15 residues long. CDR3 DNA sequence: TGTGCCAGCAGCCCCATGGACAGAAAAGGACGTGGCTACACCTTC. Protein sequence: CASSPMDRKGRGYTF.

This clonotype was recorded a few times. The chain carries TRBV4-3 and TRBJ1-1, with 7 bases matching TRBD1. V gave up 8 bases and J gave up 0 bases; unmatched junction bases: 3. The CDR3 is 13 amino acids. CDR1 and CDR2 (germline): LGHNA, YSLEER. The CDR3 reads CASRDSMNTEAFF. CDR3 in DNA: TGCGCCAGCCGGGACAGTATGAACACTGAAGCTTTCTTT.

The rearrangement uses TRBV20-1 and TRBJ2-5; the D is unclear. Germline values: CDR1 DFQATT, CDR2 SNEGSKA (reference sequence). Trimming took off 4 bases at V and 5 bases at J, with 14 bases between the two ends. This CDR3 is built from 13 residues. The CDR3 bases are TGCAGTGCTATCCAGCCGTTACTGGAGACCCAGTACTTC. The encoded protein is CSAIQPLLETQYF.

The V call is TRBV5-5, the J call TRBJ2-7; TRBD2 matches 9 bases. The V and J ends lost 2 bases and 2 bases, in that order; junction bases with no gene match: 5. In germline, CDR1 is SGHKS, CDR2 YYEKEE (reference sequence). The CDR3 spans 15 residues. The CDR3 nucleotides are TGTGCCAGCAGCTTTGGCCTAGCGGGGACCTACGAGCAGTACGTC. Its protein product is CASSFGLAGTYEQYV.

This clonotype has at least ten counts. The rearrangement joins TRBV20-1 to TRBJ1-1, with D possibly being TRBD1 (6 bases). The CDR3 spans 15 residues. Per the germline V gene, CDR1 is DFQATT and CDR2 is SNEGSKA (reference sequence). Between the trimmed V and J ends, which lost 3 bases and 5 bases, there was a span of 19 bases. Here the CDR3 reads CSASHTDSLGTEAFF. In DNA, the CDR3 is TGCAGTGCTAGCCATACGGACAGCTTGGGGACTGAAGCTTTCTTT.

This clonotype was seen only a few times. The CDR3 DNA is TGCGGCGGGGGAGGAAGTTATGGCTACACCTTC. Protein sequence: CGGGGSYGYTF. The V call is TRBV20-1, the J call TRBJ1-2, with a weak D call TRBD1 (5 bases). CDR3 size: 11 residues. Germline V gene sequence: CDR1 DFQATT, CDR2 SNEGSKA (reference sequence).

This clonotype appeared a few times. The chain links TRBV6-6 to TRBJ1-1; D ambiguous. The CDR3 spans 13 residues. Germline CDR1 is MNHNY and CDR2 is SVGAGI (reference sequence). With 5 bases removed from V and 4 bases from J, the gap between germline ends came to 11 bases. In DNA, the CDR3 is TGTGCCAGCAGTGGGAGGAGCGGCACTGAAGCTTTCTTT. Encoded protein: CASSGRSGTEAFF.

Comments on this clonotype: A much larger clone differs by one base, so this may be a read error. CDR3 sequence: CASRQGRAYTF. CDR3 bases: TGCGCCAGCAGACAAGGCAGGGCCTACACCTTC. The chain joins TRBV4-3 to TRBJ1-2, with D possibly TRBD1 on 5 matching bases. This CDR3 has 11 residues. Germline assignment: CDR1 LGHNA and CDR2 YSLEER.

This clonotype was observed a handful of times. The chain uses TRBV11-2 and TRBJ1-2; D might be TRBD1 (5 bases). V was cut by 4 bases and J by 7 bases, with 19 bases left in between. The CDR3 runs to 15 residues. CDR1 SGHAT and CDR2 FQNNGV come from the germline V gene. For the CDR3, the DNA is TGTGCCAGCAGCTCTCGGGGCTCTGGAATGGGTGGCTACACCTTC. Residues: CASSSRGSGMGGYTF.

This clonotype was seen a handful of times. The chain has TRBV9 and TRBJ2-7; D remains ambiguous. Germline V lookup: CDR1 SGDLS, CDR2 YYNGEE. The CDR3 spans 15 residues. Trimming removed 4 bases from V and 0 bases from J, with 14 bases in between. The CDR3 DNA sequence: TGTGCCAGCAGCCCCATGGAGATAAGCTCCTACGAGCAGTACTTC. Protein sequence: CASSPMEISSYEQYF.

V and J are TRBV4-2 and TRBJ2-3; 7 bases align to TRBD2. The junction had 7 bases not matched to a gene; V was cut back by 0 bases and J by 7 bases. Germline CDR1 and CDR2: LGHNA and YNFKEQ. The CDR3 extends over 15 amino acids. CDR3 in DNA: TGTGCCAGCAGCCAAGAGACGCCTAGCGGTTATACGCAGTATTTT. Translation gives CASSQETPSGYTQYF.

This clonotype came up a few times. This chain connects TRBV12-3 or TRBV12-4 to TRBJ1-6; 7 nucleotides agree with TRBD1. This CDR3 is 15 amino acids long. After removal of 0 bases from V and 8 bases from J, the junction contained 4 bases not matched to a gene. The CDR3 region is CASSLATGKYSPLHF. The CDR3 nucleotides read TGTGCCAGCAGTTTAGCGACAGGGAAATATTCACCCCTCCACTTT.

This clonotype was picked up many times. The chain links TRBV4-2 to TRBJ1-2; D not resolved. Germline V gene data show CDR1 as LGHNA and CDR2 as YNFKEQ. The V and J ends lost 1 base and 7 bases respectively, with 22 bases between them. There are 17 residues in the CDR3. Here the CDR3 DNA reads TGTGCCAGCAGCCAAGGCCCAGGCTCCTCTTCAGCCGCTGGCTACACCTTC. This encodes CASSQGPGSSSAAGYTF.

The chain couples TRBV10-3 to TRBJ1-3, with unresolved D. Trimming took off 6 bases at V and 7 bases at J, with 16 bases between the two ends. Germline V CDR1 and CDR2: ENHRY, SYGVKD. There are 14 residues in the CDR3. CDR3 in amino acids: CAISAGLGGNTIYF. In nucleotides, the CDR3 is TGTGCCATCAGCGCGGGCCTGGGTGGTAACACCATATATTTT.

This clonotype was recorded many times. This chain links TRBV7-9 with TRBJ1-1, with D perhaps TRBD1 (5 bases). The CDR3 is 14 residues long. Trimming pared 1 base from V and 10 bases from J, leaving 16 bases between. Germline V gene sequence: CDR1 SEHNR, CDR2 FQNEAQ (reference sequence). CDR3 region: CASSLGGQGGSAFF. CDR3 DNA: TGTGCCAGCAGCTTAGGTGGCCAGGGTGGATCAGCTTTCTTT.

The chain links TRBV7-3 to TRBJ2-1; TRBD2 agrees at 8 bases. Germline assignment: CDR1 SGHTA and CDR2 FQGTGA. The CDR3 length is 15 residues. After removal of 5 bases from V and 12 bases from J, the junction contained 15 bases not matched to a gene. The DNA for the CDR3 is TGTGCCAGCAGCCCACGGGGTACGGGGGGGTCTCTGCAGTTCTTC. Translating gives CASSPRGTGGSLQFF.

This clonotype was seen repeatedly, ten times or more. This chain connects TRBV27 to TRBJ2-7; 9 nucleotides align to TRBD2. CDR1 is MNHEY, CDR2 SMNVEV, per germline (reference sequence). V lost 5 bases and J lost 5; bases outside the gene matches: 7. This CDR3 is 14 amino acids long. The CDR3 here is CASSNIAGVNEQYF. DNA for the CDR3: TGTGCCAGCAGTAACATAGCGGGGGTCAACGAGCAGTACTTC.

The V and J genes are TRBV5-1 and TRBJ1-4; no definite D call. The CDR3 is 14 residues long. V lost 4 bases, J lost 0 bases, and 7 bases lay in between. The V gene's germline CDR1 is SGHRS and CDR2 YFSETQ. The CDR3: CASSARATNEKLFF. The CDR3 DNA reads TGCGCCAGCAGCGCGCGGGCAACTAATGAAAAACTGTTTTTT.

This clonotype was detected only a few times. The chain is built from TRBV20-1 and TRBJ1-2; D unclear. The germline gives CDR1 DFQATT, CDR2 SNEGSKA (reference sequence). V dropped 3 bases and J dropped 1 base, with 3 bases sitting between them. The CDR3 length is 11 residues. The CDR3 DNA reads TGCAGTGCTAGTTATAACTATGGCTACACCTTC. Translating gives CSASYNYGYTF.

This clonotype was recorded at least ten times. The V and J genes are TRBV7-9 and TRBJ1-1; 8 positions match TRBD1. Looked up from germline, CDR1 is SEHNR and CDR2 is FQNEAQ (reference sequence). There are 15 residues in the CDR3. V lost 5 bases to trimming and J lost 3 bases; unmatched junction nucleotides: 8. CDR3 loop: CASSTRQGRDTEAFF. The CDR3, as DNA: TGTGCCAGCAGCACCCGACAGGGGCGAGACACTGAAGCTTTCTTT.

This rearrangement joins TRBV12-3 or TRBV12-4 to TRBJ2-1, with D perhaps assigned TRBD1 or TRBD2 (6 bases each). The CDR3 loop spans 13 amino acids. Trimming shortened V by 7 bases and J by 10 bases, and 17 bases separated the two germline ends. CDR3 nucleotides: TGTGCCAGCACCCGGGGGCTCTTGGTCGAGCAGTTCTTC. It codes for CASTRGLLVEQFF.

The chain employs TRBV4-1 and TRBJ1-2; 11 bases are a match to TRBD1. With 4 bases clipped from V and 8 bases from J, the junction kept 6 bases outside the gene matches. The germline CDR1 and CDR2 sequences are MGHRA and YSYEKL. This CDR3 is built from 14 residues. CDR3 DNA: TGCGCCAGCAGCCCGCCGGGACAGGGGGTGGGCTACACCTTC. This gives the protein CASSPPGQGVGYTF.

This clonotype showed up just a few times. This chain links TRBV6-6 with TRBJ2-7, with TRBD1 matching 7 bases. The CDR3 covers 14 residues. J was trimmed by 9 bases and V by 4 bases; bases with no gene match: 12. Germline lookup yields CDR1 MNHNY and CDR2 SVGAGI (reference sequence). The CDR3 coding sequence is TGTGCCAGCAGTTCCCAGGACAGGTCCTCGGGGCAGTACTTC. This encodes CASSSQDRSSGQYF.

This clonotype was seen repeatedly, ten times or more. The chain joins TRBV9 to TRBJ2-3; TRBD1 is a possible D gene (6 bases). In germline, CDR1 is SGDLS, CDR2 YYNGEE. The CDR3 is made up of 15 amino acids. The ends were cut back, 5 bases at V and 0 bases at J, with 13 bases in the middle. The CDR3 spells CASSYRGGSTDTQYF. Here the CDR3 DNA reads TGTGCCAGCAGTTATAGAGGGGGTAGCACAGATACGCAGTATTTT. The full variable domain, in which reference TRBV9 and TRBJ2-3 provide the parts outside the CDR3, is DSGVTQTPKHLITATGQRVTLRCSPRSGDLSVYWYQQSLDQGLQFLIQYYNGEERAKGNILERFSAQQFPDLHSELNLSSLELGDSALYFCASSYRGGSTDTQYFGPGTRLTVL.

This clonotype was seen more than once but under ten times. V is TRBV15 and J is TRBJ2-1; D gene ambiguous. The germline gives CDR1 LNHNV, CDR2 YYDKDF (reference sequence). The V end lost 1 base, the J end lost 0 bases, and 7 bases lay between the germline ends. This CDR3 region has 15 residues. CDR3 sequence reads: CATSRGVSSYNEQFF. The CDR3 nucleotides read TGTGCCACCAGCAGAGGCGTGAGCTCCTACAATGAGCAGTTCTTC. Variable domain in full (rest from reference TRBV15 and TRBJ2-1): DAMVIQNPRYQVTQFGKPVTLSCSQTLNHNVMYWYQQKSSQAPKLLFHYYDKDFNNEADTPDNFQSRRPNTSFCFLDIRSPGLGDTAMYLCATSRGVSSYNEQFFGPGTRLTVL.

This clonotype was seen only a few times. The rearrangement joins TRBV27 to TRBJ2-7; no reliable D call. V was trimmed by 6 bases and J by 1 base, leaving 4 bases between them. This CDR3 has 11 amino acids. CDR1 and CDR2 (germline): MNHEY, SMNVEV (reference sequence). In nucleotides, the CDR3 is TGTGCCAGCAGGGGATCCTACGAGCAGTACGTC. Translated: CASRGSYEQYV.

This clonotype was found a few times. The rearrangement links TRBV5-4 to TRBJ2-5, with D hard to call. Germline CDR1 and CDR2: SGHNT and YYREEE (reference sequence). The CDR3 loop spans 17 amino acids. Trimming removed 1 base at V and 5 bases at J, with 21 bases between. The CDR3 loop is CASSLLGSRRIGETQYF. CDR3 nucleotides: TGTGCCAGCAGCTTGTTGGGTAGCCGGAGAATTGGGGAGACCCAGTACTTC.

This clonotype has just a few counts. The chain carries TRBV20-1 and TRBJ2-5; TRBD1 is a possible D gene (6 bases). The V end lost 0 bases, the J end lost 5 bases, and 16 bases lay between the germline ends. The CDR3 loop spans 15 amino acids. Germline assignment: CDR1 DFQATT and CDR2 SNEGSKA (reference sequence). CDR3 nucleotide sequence: TGCAGTGCTAGAGATGCGCAGGGGATCGGGGAGACCCAGTACTTC. Its translation: CSARDAQGIGETQYF.